This paragraph covers one T cell receptor beta chain sequence. Trimming left V 7 bases short and J 0 bases short, with 19 bases between. The CDR3 runs to 18 residues. Germline V gene sequence: CDR1 SGHAT, CDR2 FQNNGV. The data were obtained in a study of blood T cell repertoires in COVID-19. As for the study in general: COVID-19 samples from acute and convalescent phases originated in the United States, Italy and Spain. The analysed material was cDNA or gDNA that came from T cells, B-cell-depleted T cells, or PBMCs.

As originally analysed: Reference gene primers were amplified, and this amplification served to estimate nucleated cell counts. Assay: immunoSEQ multiplex PCR; the TCRdb copy retains only in-frame clones and omits some. V, J and clone size are taken as reported in that table, and D and trimming were inferred from the DNA itself. The sample carries about 190,000 clones, approximately 80% recorded once. The receptor was isolated from a woman aged 45-65 years with acute or convalescent COVID-19. The chain joins TRBV11-2 to TRBJ2-6; D might be TRBD2 (7 bases). The material sequenced was peripheral blood. The CDR3 nucleotides are TGTGCCAGCACCCTCACAGGGAGGGTTTTCTCTGGGGCCAACGTCCTGACTTTC. Its translation: CASTLTGRVFSGANVLTF.